This T cell receptor beta chain was found in a study of blood T cell repertoires in COVID-19. Clones were sequenced by immunoSEQ multiplex PCR, and TCRdb holds only the in-frame ones, with some missing. The sample includes 310,000 or so clones, 87% seen only once; the top ten take about 8.9%. Cohort allocation depended upon clinical history that participants reported. This TCR came from a woman aged 18-29 years who had recovered from COVID-19. The source material was PBMCs or T cells enriched from blood (not recorded which).

Written as DNA, the CDR3 is TGTGCCAGTAGTGTCAAACAGGGCCTGAACACTGAAGCTTTCTTT. Protein product: CASSVKQGLNTEAFF. The chain employs TRBV19 and TRBJ1-1; tentative D call: TRBD1 (6 bases). The length of the CDR3 is 15 residues. The V gene's germline CDR1 is LNHDA and CDR2 SQIVND (reference sequence). V shed 5 bases and J shed 0 bases, with 13 bases lying between them.